These 2 T cell receptor beta chains were all obtained from the same sample, sequenced in a study of OX40 agonist ivuxolimab in advanced cancers. Receptors were amplified or captured by the immunoSEQ multiplex PCR assay. The clones in this table, taken by TCRdb from immuneACCESS, are in-frame only. Not every clone is retained; where verified, under half of the shortfall comes from an unresolved V gene, and the cause of the rest is unknown. This sample gives about 77,000 clones in total; around nine tenths of them show up just once. The ten largest clones take up 4.5% to 5% of the sample. The input for sequencing was CD4+ or CD8+ T cells sorted from blood, taken in a trial of the OX40 agonist ivuxolimab. Receptor source: an adult with an advanced solid tumor such as melanoma, head and neck, liver or kidney cancer.

V gene TRBV5-1 combines with J gene TRBJ2-1, with 13 nucleotides matching TRBD2. The junction had 8 bases not matched to a gene; V was cut back by 4 bases and J by 7 bases. CDR3 size: 16 residues. Germline lookup yields CDR1 SGHRS and CDR2 YFSETQ. CDR3 bases: TGCGCCAGCAGCCCAACGACTAGCGGGAGGAGGAATGAGCAGTTCTTC. This encodes CASSPTTSGRRNEQFF.

The V call is TRBV5-8, the J call TRBJ2-3; 9 bases line up with TRBD2. CDR1 and CDR2 (germline): SGHTS, YDEGEE. The ends lost 0 bases at V and 3 bases at J; junction bases unmatched: 2. This CDR3 spans 15 amino acids. The CDR3 sequence: CASSLVLAGTDTQYF. The CDR3 DNA follows: TGTGCCAGCAGCTTGGTTCTAGCGGGAACAGATACGCAGTATTTT.